The entry below describes one T cell receptor beta chain. Its antigen is undetermined. Losses at the gene ends were 5 bases for V and 1 base for J; bases not matched to a gene: 9. The V gene's germline CDR1 is SGHAT and CDR2 FQNNGV. CDR3 size: 16 residues. Sequencing used immunoSEQ multiplex PCR; TCRdb keeps in-frame clones, though not all of them. This table holds about 92,000 clones, more than 75% found once. The data stem from a study of T cell responses to AZD1222 COVID-19 vaccine. Study background: Second-dose groups at about 4 or about 12 weeks were pooled. Overall study results and limits: Spike-wide coverage was observed for vaccine-associated CD4 TCRs, with dominant responses at 160-218 and 743-854. AZD1222 recipients seropositive at baseline numbered only 5 or 6. Two AZD1222 doses significantly raised spike-specific TCR breadth and depth over controls.

The V call is TRBV11-2, the J call TRBJ2-7, with 9 positions matching TRBD1. The receptor was derived from an adult in good health. The source was peripheral blood, collected on day 0 of AZD1222 vaccination. The CDR3 DNA reads TGTGCCAGCAGCCTTGCGGGACAGGGACGGTCCTACGAGCAGTACTTC. It translates to CASSLAGQGRSYEQYF.